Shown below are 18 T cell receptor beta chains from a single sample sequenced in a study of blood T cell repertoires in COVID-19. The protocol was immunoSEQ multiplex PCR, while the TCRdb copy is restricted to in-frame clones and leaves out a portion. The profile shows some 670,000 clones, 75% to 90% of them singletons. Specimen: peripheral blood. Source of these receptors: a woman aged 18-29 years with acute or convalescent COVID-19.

The DNA for the CDR3 is TGCAGCGTTGAGGGGCAGCACTACACCTTC. Encoded protein: CSVEGQHYTF. The rearrangement links TRBV29-1 to TRBJ1-2; a possible D gene is TRBD1 (5 bases). The germline V gene encodes CDR1 SQVTM and CDR2 ANQGSEA. This CDR3 spans 10 amino acids. V was cut by 3 bases and J by 10 bases, with 9 bases left in between.

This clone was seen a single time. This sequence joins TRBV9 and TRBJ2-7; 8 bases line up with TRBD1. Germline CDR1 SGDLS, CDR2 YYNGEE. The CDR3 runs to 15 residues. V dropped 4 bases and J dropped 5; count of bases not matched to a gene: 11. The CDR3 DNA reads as TGTGCCAGCAGCCCGGAGGGACAGGTTAGCGACGAGCAGTACTTC. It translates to CASSPEGQVSDEQYF.

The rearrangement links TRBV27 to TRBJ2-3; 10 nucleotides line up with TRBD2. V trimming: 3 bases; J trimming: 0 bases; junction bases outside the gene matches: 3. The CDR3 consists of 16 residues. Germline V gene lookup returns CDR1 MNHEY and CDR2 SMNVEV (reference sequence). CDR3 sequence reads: CASSFPSGGSTDTQYF. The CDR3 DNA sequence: TGTGCCAGCAGTTTTCCTAGCGGGGGCAGCACAGATACGCAGTATTTT.

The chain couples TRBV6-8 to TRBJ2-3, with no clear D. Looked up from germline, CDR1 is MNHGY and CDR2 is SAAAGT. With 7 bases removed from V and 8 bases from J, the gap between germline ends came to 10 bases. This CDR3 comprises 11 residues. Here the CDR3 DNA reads TGTGCCAGCAAGAGAGAAGTTACGCAGTATTTT. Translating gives CASKREVTQYF.

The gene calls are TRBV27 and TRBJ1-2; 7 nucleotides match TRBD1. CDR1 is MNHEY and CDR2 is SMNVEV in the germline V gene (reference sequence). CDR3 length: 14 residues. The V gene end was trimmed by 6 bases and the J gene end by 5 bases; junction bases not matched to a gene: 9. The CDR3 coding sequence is TGTGCCAGCAGATACAGGGGTGAGGCATATGGCTACACCTTC. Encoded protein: CASRYRGEAYGYTF.

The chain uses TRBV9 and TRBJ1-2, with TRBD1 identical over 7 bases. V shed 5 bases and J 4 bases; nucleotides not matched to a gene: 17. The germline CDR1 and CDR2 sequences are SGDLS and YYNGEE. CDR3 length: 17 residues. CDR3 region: CASRGDSHVRGAYGYTF. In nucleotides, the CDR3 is TGTGCCAGCAGGGGGGACAGCCATGTTCGTGGGGCCTATGGCTACACCTTC.

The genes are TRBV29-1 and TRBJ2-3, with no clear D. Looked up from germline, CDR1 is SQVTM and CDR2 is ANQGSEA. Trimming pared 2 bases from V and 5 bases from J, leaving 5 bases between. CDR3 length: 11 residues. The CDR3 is CSVEIRDTQYF. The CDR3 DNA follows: TGCAGCGTTGAAATCCGAGATACGCAGTATTTT.

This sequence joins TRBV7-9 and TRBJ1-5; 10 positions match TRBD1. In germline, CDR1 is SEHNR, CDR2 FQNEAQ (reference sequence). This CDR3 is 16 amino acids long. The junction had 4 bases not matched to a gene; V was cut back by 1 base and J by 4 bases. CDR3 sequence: CASSLDRDRGNQPQHF. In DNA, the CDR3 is TGTGCCAGCAGCTTAGACCGGGACAGGGGTAATCAGCCCCAGCATTTT.

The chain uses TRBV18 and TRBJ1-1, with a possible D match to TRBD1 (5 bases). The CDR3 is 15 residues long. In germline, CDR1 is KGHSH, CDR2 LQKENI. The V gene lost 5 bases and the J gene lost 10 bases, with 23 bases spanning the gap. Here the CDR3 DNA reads TGTGCCAGCTCATCCGACAGACTTCAGGGTTTGGGAGCTTTCTTT. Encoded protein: CASSSDRLQGLGAFF.

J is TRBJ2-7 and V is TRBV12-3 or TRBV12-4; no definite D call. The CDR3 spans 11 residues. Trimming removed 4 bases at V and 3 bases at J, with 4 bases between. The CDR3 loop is CASSSYYEQYF. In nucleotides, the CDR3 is TGTGCCAGCAGTTCCTACTACGAGCAGTACTTC.

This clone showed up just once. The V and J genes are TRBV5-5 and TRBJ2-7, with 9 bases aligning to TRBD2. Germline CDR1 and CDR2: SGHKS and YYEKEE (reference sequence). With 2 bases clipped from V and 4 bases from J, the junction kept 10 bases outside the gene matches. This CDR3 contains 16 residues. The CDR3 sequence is CASSFSSGAEWYEQYF. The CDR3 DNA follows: TGTGCCAGCAGCTTTTCTAGCGGGGCCGAATGGTACGAGCAGTACTTC. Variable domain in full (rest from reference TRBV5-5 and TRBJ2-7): DAGVTQSPTHLIKTRGQQVTLRCSPISGHKSVSWYQQVLGQGPQFIFQYYEKEERGRGNFPDRFSARQFPNYSSELNVNALLLGDSALYLCASSFSSGAEWYEQYFGPGTRLTVT.

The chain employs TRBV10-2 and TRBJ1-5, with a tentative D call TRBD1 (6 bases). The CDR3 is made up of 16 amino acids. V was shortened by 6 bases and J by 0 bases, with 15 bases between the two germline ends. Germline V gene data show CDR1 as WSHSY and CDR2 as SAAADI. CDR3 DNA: TGCGCCAGCAGCCTAGGGGGGGTGCTTAGCAATCAGCCCCAGCATTTT. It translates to CASSLGGVLSNQPQHF.

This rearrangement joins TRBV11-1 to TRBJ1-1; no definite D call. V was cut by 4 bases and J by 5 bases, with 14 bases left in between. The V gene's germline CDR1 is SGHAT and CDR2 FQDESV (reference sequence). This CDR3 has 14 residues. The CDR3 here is CASSSHSTRTEAFF. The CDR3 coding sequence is TGTGCCAGCAGCTCCCACAGCACTCGTACTGAAGCTTTCTTT.

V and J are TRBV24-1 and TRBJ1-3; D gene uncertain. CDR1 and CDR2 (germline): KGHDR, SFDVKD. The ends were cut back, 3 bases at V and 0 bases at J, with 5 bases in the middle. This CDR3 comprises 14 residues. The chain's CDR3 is CATSDTSSGNTIYF. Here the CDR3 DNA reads TGTGCCACCAGTGATACGAGCTCTGGAAACACCATATATTTT.

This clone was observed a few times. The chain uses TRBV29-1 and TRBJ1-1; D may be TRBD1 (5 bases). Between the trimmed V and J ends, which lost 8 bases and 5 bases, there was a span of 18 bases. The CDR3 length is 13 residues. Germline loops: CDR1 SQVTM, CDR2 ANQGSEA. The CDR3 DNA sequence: TGCAGCTCCTTAGCGGGGGAGTTGACTGAAGCTTTCTTT. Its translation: CSSLAGELTEAFF.

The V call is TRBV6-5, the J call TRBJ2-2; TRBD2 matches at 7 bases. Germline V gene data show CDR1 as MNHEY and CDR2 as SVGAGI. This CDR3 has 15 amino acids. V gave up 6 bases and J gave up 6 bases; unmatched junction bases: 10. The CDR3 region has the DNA TGTGCCAGCAGGGGAGAGCGGGGAGTAGCCGGGGAGCTGTTTTTT. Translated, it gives CASRGERGVAGELFF.

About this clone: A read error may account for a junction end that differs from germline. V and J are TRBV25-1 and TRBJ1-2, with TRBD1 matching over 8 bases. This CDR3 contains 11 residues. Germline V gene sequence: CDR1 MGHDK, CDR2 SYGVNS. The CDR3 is CASSADRVEEF. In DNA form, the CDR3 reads TGTGCCAGCAGTGCGGACAGGGTAGAAGAATTC.

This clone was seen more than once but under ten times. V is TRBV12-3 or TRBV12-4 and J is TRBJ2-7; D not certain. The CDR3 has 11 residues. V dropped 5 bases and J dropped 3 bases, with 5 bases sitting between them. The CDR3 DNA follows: TGTGCCAGCAGTACTCACTACGAGCAGTACTTC. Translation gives CASSTHYEQYF.